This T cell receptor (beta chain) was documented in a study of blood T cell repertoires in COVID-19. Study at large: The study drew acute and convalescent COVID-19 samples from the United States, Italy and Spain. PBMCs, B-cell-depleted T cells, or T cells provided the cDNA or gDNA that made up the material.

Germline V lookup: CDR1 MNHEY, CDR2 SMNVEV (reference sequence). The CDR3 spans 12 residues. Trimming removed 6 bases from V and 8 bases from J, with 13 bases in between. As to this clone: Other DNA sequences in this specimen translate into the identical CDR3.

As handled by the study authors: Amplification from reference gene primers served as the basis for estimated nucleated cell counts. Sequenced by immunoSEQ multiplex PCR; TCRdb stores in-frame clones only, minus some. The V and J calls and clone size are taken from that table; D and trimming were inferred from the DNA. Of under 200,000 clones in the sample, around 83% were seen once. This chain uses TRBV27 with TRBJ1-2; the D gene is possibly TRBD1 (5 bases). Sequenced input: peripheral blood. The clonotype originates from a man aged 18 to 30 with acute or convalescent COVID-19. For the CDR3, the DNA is TGTGCCAGCAGCCCGGGGGGAGTCGGCTACACCTTC. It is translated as CASSPGGVGYTF.